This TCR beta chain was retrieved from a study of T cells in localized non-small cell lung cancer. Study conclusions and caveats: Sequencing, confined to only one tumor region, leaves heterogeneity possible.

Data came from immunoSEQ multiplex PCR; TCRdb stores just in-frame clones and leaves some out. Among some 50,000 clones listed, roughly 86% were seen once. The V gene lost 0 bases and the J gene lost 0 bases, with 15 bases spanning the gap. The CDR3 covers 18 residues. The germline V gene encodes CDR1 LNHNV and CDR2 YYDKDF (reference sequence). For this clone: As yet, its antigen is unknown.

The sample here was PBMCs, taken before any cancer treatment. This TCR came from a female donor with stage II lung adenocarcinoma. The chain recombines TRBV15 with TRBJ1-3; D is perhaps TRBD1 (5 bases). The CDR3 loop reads CATSRDQGSVISGNTIYF. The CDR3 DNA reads TGTGCCACCAGCAGAGATCAGGGCAGCGTGATCTCTGGAAACACCATATATTTT.